This passage covers 21 T cell receptor beta chains from one sample sequenced in a study of T cell changes during pregnancy in multiple sclerosis. The method was immunoSEQ multiplex PCR; TCRdb's version includes in-frame clones alone and lacks a portion of them. This sample has more than 100,000 clones, with 85% to 95% found just once. The sample in question was peripheral blood, obtained after pregnancy. Receptors originate from a female donor with multiple sclerosis, enrolled in a pregnancy study.

This clone appeared a single time. V usage is TRBV28 and J usage is TRBJ2-7, with D possibly TRBD1 on 6 matching bases. Trimming pared 6 bases from V and 2 bases from J, leaving 11 bases between. The germline CDR1 and CDR2 sequences are MDHEN and SYDVKM. The CDR3 contains 13 residues. DNA for the CDR3: TGTGCCAGCAGCCCGACAGGCACCTACGAGCAGTACTTC. The encoded protein is CASSPTGTYEQYF.

The genes are TRBV5-5 and TRBJ2-4; D perhaps matches TRBD2 (6 bases). Trimming took 2 bases from V and 0 from J, leaving 9 bases between them. The CDR3 has 15 amino acids. Looked up from germline, CDR1 is SGHKS and CDR2 is YYEKEE (reference sequence). CDR3 DNA sequence: TGTGCCAGCAGCTTTTTGGGACTAGCCAAAAACATTCAGTACTTC. This codes for CASSFLGLAKNIQYF.

CDR3: CASSLRTGETDLLASNQPQHF. The CDR3 coding sequence is TGTGCCAGCAGTTTGCGTACAGGGGAGACTGATTTATTGGCTAGCAATCAGCCCCAGCATTTT. The chain employs TRBV28 and TRBJ1-5; the match to TRBD1 covers 7 bases. This CDR3 has 21 residues. With 3 bases clipped from V and 0 bases from J, the junction kept 20 bases outside the gene matches. The germline V gene has CDR1 MDHEN and CDR2 SYDVKM.

The gene calls are TRBV4-1 and TRBJ2-2; 13 nucleotides line up with TRBD2. The CDR3 spans 18 residues. V was clipped by 1 base and J by 4 bases; unmatched bases: 6. Germline CDR1 MGHRA, CDR2 YSYEKL. CDR3 DNA: TGCGCCAGCAGCCAAGCGGGACTAGCGGGGATCGGCACCGGGGAGCTGTTTTTT. It codes for CASSQAGLAGIGTGELFF.

The chain links TRBV4-1 to TRBJ1-5, with TRBD1 matching over 8 bases. Unmatched junction bases numbered 20, after V lost 3 bases and J lost 4 bases. Germline CDR1 is MGHRA and CDR2 is YSYEKL. CDR3 size: 20 residues. The CDR3 DNA reads as TGCGCCAGCAGCCAGTCAATGCGGACAGGGTCCGAGATCGCAAATCAGCCCCAGCATTTT. It codes for CASSQSMRTGSEIANQPQHF.

The chain employs TRBV19 and TRBJ2-5; 11 bases are a match to TRBD1. V lost 7 bases and J lost 5; bases outside the gene matches: 9. CDR1 is LNHDA, CDR2 SQIVND, per germline (reference sequence). The CDR3 covers 15 residues. CDR3 DNA: TGTGCCAGTAAAAGGACAGGGGGCTTCGGGGAGACCCAGTACTTC. This encodes CASKRTGGFGETQYF.

The chain joins TRBV5-1 to TRBJ2-1; D might be TRBD1 (5 bases). This CDR3 has 15 residues. CDR1 is SGHRS, CDR2 YFSETQ, per germline. Deletions cut 0 bases from V and 1 base from J, with 8 bases between. This chain's CDR3 is CASSLEGMSYNEQFF. CDR3 DNA: TGCGCCAGCAGCTTGGAGGGGATGTCCTACAATGAGCAGTTCTTC.

The V gene is TRBV7-9, the J gene TRBJ2-1, with 9 positions matching TRBD2. CDR3 size: 17 residues. V shed 5 bases and J 7 bases; nucleotides not matched to a gene: 15. Germline V gene lookup returns CDR1 SEHNR and CDR2 FQNEAQ (reference sequence). CDR3 protein: CASSRSQTSGSPNEQFF. In DNA, the CDR3 is TGTGCCAGCAGCCGGTCCCAGACTAGCGGTTCTCCTAATGAGCAGTTCTTC.

In this sample, this clone turned up once. V gene TRBV9 combines with J gene TRBJ2-1, with TRBD2 matching over 8 bases. The junction had 6 bases not matched to a gene; V was cut back by 0 bases and J by 7 bases. Germline values: CDR1 SGDLS, CDR2 YYNGEE. The CDR3 is 15 residues long. The CDR3, as DNA: TGTGCCAGCAGCGTAGTCAGCGGGGGAACTAATGAGCAGTTCTTC. It translates to CASSVVSGGTNEQFF.

The chain uses TRBV6-5 and TRBJ2-7; unclear D gene. Germline values: CDR1 MNHEY, CDR2 SVGAGI. The CDR3 runs 15 residues. V lost 0 bases and J lost 3, with 12 bases in between. The DNA of the CDR3 is TGTGCCAGCAGTTACTCGAATGCTAGACGCTACGAGCAGTACTTC. As protein: CASSYSNARRYEQYF.

J is TRBJ2-3 and V is TRBV10-3; 10 bases map to TRBD2. Trimming cost V 7 bases and J 4 bases; bases outside gene matches: 5. The germline gives CDR1 ENHRY, CDR2 SYGVKD. CDR3 size: 14 residues. CDR3 region: CAIKREGRSDTQYF. CDR3 coding DNA: TGTGCCATCAAGCGGGAGGGCCGGTCAGATACGCAGTATTTT.

V is TRBV7-3 and J is TRBJ1-1; D not resolved. V was trimmed by 2 bases and J by 2 bases, leaving 6 bases between them. This CDR3 region has 13 residues. Germline-derived CDR1 and CDR2 are SGHTA and FQGTGA. The CDR3 DNA sequence: TGTGCCAGCAGCTTAGATAGCAACACTGAAGCTTTCTTT. It is translated as CASSLDSNTEAFF. Using reference TRBV7-3 and TRBJ1-1 for the parts outside the CDR3, the full variable domain is GAGVSQTPSNKVTEKGKYVELRCDPISGHTALYWYRQSLGQGPEFLIYFQGTGAADDSGLPNDRFFAVRPEGSVSTLKIQRTERGDSAVYLCASSLDSNTEAFFGQGTRLTVV.

The genes are TRBV14 and TRBJ2-7; no definite D call. Trimming took 0 bases from V and 3 from J, leaving 6 bases between them. From germline, CDR1 is SGHDN and CDR2 FVKESK. This CDR3 region has 13 residues. CDR3 residues: CASSQDGVYEQYF. CDR3 nucleotide sequence: TGTGCCAGCAGCCAAGACGGAGTCTACGAGCAGTACTTC. Looking up the rest from reference TRBV14 and TRBJ2-7 gives the full variable domain: EAGVTQFPSHSVIEKGQTVTLRCDPISGHDNLYWYRRVMGKEIKFLLHFVKESKQDESGMPNNRFLAERTGGTYSTLKVQPAELEDSGVYFCASSQDGVYEQYFGPGTRLTVT.

The rearrangement links TRBV29-1 to TRBJ2-5; no clear D. The germline V gene encodes CDR1 SQVTM and CDR2 ANQGSEA. The CDR3 has 14 residues. The V end lost 4 bases, the J end lost 1 base, and 13 bases lay between the germline ends. Here the CDR3 DNA reads TGCAGCGTTGCGTCTAGATTAGTCCAAGAGACCCAGTACTTC. Translating it yields CSVASRLVQETQYF. Drawing the rest from reference TRBV29-1 and TRBJ2-5, the complete variable domain is SAVISQKPSRDICQRGTSLTIQCQVDSQVTMMFWYRQQPGQSLTLIATANQGSEATYESGFVIDKFPISRPNLTFSTLTVSNMSPEDSSIYLCSVASRLVQETQYFGPGTRLLVL.

This clone appeared a single time. The genes are TRBV7-2 and TRBJ2-5; D may be TRBD2 (7 bases). CDR3 length: 16 residues. The V end was cut by 1 base, the J end by 5 bases, with 17 bases between. The germline V gene has CDR1 SGHTA and CDR2 FQGNSA. The CDR3 nucleotides are TGTGCCAGCAGCTTAGTGGGGGGGGGCGGACCCGAGACCCAGTACTTC. Amino acids: CASSLVGGGGPETQYF. The full variable domain, completed using reference TRBV7-2 and TRBJ2-5, is GAGVSQSPSNKVTEKGKDVELRCDPISGHTALYWYRQSLGQGLEFLIYFQGNSAPDKSGLPSDRFSAERTGGSVSTLTIQRTQQEDSAVYLCASSLVGGGGPETQYFGPGTRLLVL.

The chain joins TRBV2 to TRBJ2-3; 11 bases fit TRBD2. V was clipped by 4 bases and J by 2 bases; unmatched bases: 5. This CDR3 contains 16 residues. Germline V CDR1 and CDR2: SNHLY, FYNNEI. The CDR3 spells CASSGRLAGYTDTQYF. CDR3 nucleotides: TGTGCCAGCAGTGGCCGACTAGCGGGGTACACAGATACGCAGTATTTT.

The CDR3 DNA follows: TGTGCCAGCAGCTCCTCCGTTATAGATACGCAGTATTTT. This codes for CASSSSVIDTQYF. The rearrangement links TRBV7-3 to TRBJ2-3; D unclear. Germline CDR1 SGHTA, CDR2 FQGTGA. There are 13 residues in the CDR3. V was clipped by 4 bases and J by 5 bases, with 10 bases between them.

The rearrangement uses TRBV28 and TRBJ2-1, with D uncertain. The germline CDR1 and CDR2 sequences are MDHEN and SYDVKM. This CDR3 is 14 amino acids long. With 2 bases removed from V and 1 base from J, the gap between germline ends came to 6 bases. CDR3 DNA: TGTGCCAGCAGTTTAATTAATTCCTACAATGAGCAGTTCTTC. This sequence encodes CASSLINSYNEQFF.

The V and J genes are TRBV2 and TRBJ2-2, with TRBD1 matching 8 bases. The CDR3 extends over 13 amino acids. The germline V gene has CDR1 SNHLY and CDR2 FYNNEI. V lost 4 bases, J lost 7 bases, and 2 bases stayed unmatched. The CDR3 DNA reads as TGTGCCAGCAGTGGGGACAGGCACGGGGAGCTGTTTTTT. This codes for CASSGDRHGELFF. The full variable domain, rest sourced from reference TRBV2 and TRBJ2-2, is EPEVTQTPSHQVTQMGQEVILRCVPISNHLYFYWYRQILGQKVEFLVSFYNNEISEKSEIFDDQFSVERPDGSNFTLKIRSTKLEDSAMYFCASSGDRHGELFFGEGSRLTVL.

This clone was recorded a few times. The rearrangement links TRBV9 to TRBJ1-1; 8 bases align to TRBD1. There are 13 residues in the CDR3. Germline V gene data show CDR1 as SGDLS and CDR2 as YYNGEE. V gave up 3 bases and J gave up 6 bases; unmatched junction bases: 4. The DNA for the CDR3 is TGTGCCAGCAGCGGTGGACAGGGCGCTGAAGCTTTCTTT. It encodes CASSGGQGAEAFF.

This chain uses TRBV28 with TRBJ1-1; maybe TRBD1 (5 bases). The CDR3 length is 14 residues. Trimming removed 3 bases from V and 4 bases from J, with 12 bases in between. Germline values: CDR1 MDHEN, CDR2 SYDVKM. The DNA of the CDR3 is TGTGCCAGCAGTTTTAGGGGAAGGGGCACTGAAGCTTTCTTT. Amino acids: CASSFRGRGTEAFF.